The 11 T cell receptor beta chains below come from one sample, sequenced in a study of beta chain features in type 1 diabetes (dated by TCRdb to between 2017 and 2018). To prepare the library, the immunoSEQ multiplex PCR assay was applied. The High Capacity cDNA Reverse Transcription Kit was used to reverse transcribe all of the isolated RNA, meaning that expressed TCRB transcripts were what got sequenced. Not all clones reach the TCRdb copy of this immuneACCESS table, which keeps in-frame sequences only. Checked studies attribute under half of the gap to unresolved V genes and leave the rest unexplained. The sample has fewer than 250,000 clones on record, 9.6% of them singletons. The ten top clones hold approximately 0.03% of the sample. The sequenced sample was naive CD4+ T cells from blood. The sample's cell subset or site label is to be understood as: true naive CD4+ T cells. Source of these receptors: a woman younger than 35 in good health.

In this sample, this clone turned up many times. This chain uses TRBV19 with TRBJ2-4; tentative D call: TRBD1 (6 bases). Germline V CDR1 and CDR2: LNHDA, SQIVND (reference sequence). The CDR3 is made up of 13 amino acids. The ends were cut back, 4 bases at V and 6 bases at J, with 10 bases in the middle. In DNA, the CDR3 is TGTGCCAGTAGTACATCGGACAGAAACATTCAGTACTTC. It specifies CASSTSDRNIQYF.

Comments on this clone: The junction does not match germline at one end; this may be a read error. The rearrangement uses TRBV9 and TRBJ1-1; no firm D call. The germline gives CDR1 SGDLS, CDR2 YYNGEE. CDR3 length: 15 residues. The CDR3 nucleotides read TGTGCCAACAGCGTAGCTACGGGGATGAACACTGAAGCTTTCTTT. This sequence encodes CANSVATGMNTEAFF.

This clone occurred a few times. J is TRBJ1-1 and V is TRBV30, with D unclear. Per germline, CDR1 GTSNPN and CDR2 SVGIG (reference sequence). Trimming shortened V by 0 bases and J by 2 bases, and 13 bases separated the two germline ends. CDR3 length: 15 residues. Here the CDR3 DNA reads TGTGCCTGGAGTGTACGCCGGGGTCGTAACACTGAAGCTTTCTTT. Its translation: CAWSVRRGRNTEAFF.

This clone was counted between two and nine times. The chain couples TRBV6-1 to TRBJ2-1, with 15 bases fitting TRBD2. The CDR3 has 16 residues. V gave up 5 bases and J gave up 5 bases; unmatched junction bases: 4. Germline V CDR1 and CDR2: MNHNS, SASEGT. The CDR3 DNA is TGTGCCAGCAGTCAAGGGACTAGCGGGAGGCACAATGAGCAGTTCTTC. Protein product: CASSQGTSGRHNEQFF.

The rearrangement links TRBV5-1 to TRBJ1-4; D may be TRBD1 (5 bases). The germline V gene has CDR1 SGHRS and CDR2 YFSETQ. Deletions cut 4 bases from V and 5 bases from J, with 6 bases between. The CDR3 runs to 12 residues. The DNA of the CDR3 is TGCGCCAGCAGCCCAGGGAATGAAAAACTGTTTTTT. Translation: CASSPGNEKLFF.

The chain links TRBV21-1 to TRBJ2-3; TRBD1 reflects the table's D call only, with no check against the DNA. TRBV21-1 is described as a pseudogene. CDR3 length: 15 residues. CDR3 nucleotide sequence: TGTGCCAGCAGCAAAGGGGAACAGGGGAGAGATACGCAGTATTTT. As protein: CASSKGEQGRDTQYF.

The chain carries TRBV29-1 and TRBJ2-5, with 7 bases aligning to TRBD1. This CDR3 has 17 residues. Germline CDR1 is SQVTM and CDR2 is ANQGSEA. J lost 2 bases, V lost 2 bases, and 14 bases had no gene match. This CDR3 is CSVELLPTGSFQETQYF. The CDR3 DNA is TGCAGCGTTGAACTACTCCCGACAGGGTCCTTTCAAGAGACCCAGTACTTC.

This clone was seen a handful of times. The genes are TRBV28 and TRBJ1-5; no clear D. The CDR3 length is 14 residues. V gave up 6 bases and J gave up 2 bases, with 11 bases separating them. Germline CDR1 MDHEN, CDR2 SYDVKM. DNA for the CDR3: TGTGCCAGCAGCGCCCCATCAGGCAATCAGCCCCAGCATTTT. Its protein product is CASSAPSGNQPQHF.

This chain connects TRBV6-5 to TRBJ2-7, with D maybe TRBD2 (6 bases). The germline V and J ends were trimmed by 6 bases and 0 bases, with 15 bases remaining between them. The length of the CDR3 is 15 residues. Germline V gives CDR1 MNHEY, CDR2 SVGAGI. The CDR3 DNA follows: TGTGCCAGCAGCCGCCGGGACTGGGTCTCCTACGAGCAGTACTTC. This gives the protein CASSRRDWVSYEQYF.

The chain couples TRBV9 to TRBJ2-7; TRBD1 agrees at 7 bases. The ends lost 3 bases at V and 6 bases at J; junction bases unmatched: 6. Looked up from germline, CDR1 is SGDLS and CDR2 is YYNGEE. CDR3 length equals 13 residues. This CDR3 is CASSAQQGPEQYF. CDR3 nucleotides: TGTGCCAGCAGCGCCCAACAGGGGCCCGAGCAGTACTTC.

This clone was detected a few times. In the same sample, other DNA sequences code for this CDR3. This sequence joins TRBV5-1 and TRBJ2-5; 10 nucleotides agree with TRBD2. The CDR3 spans 16 residues. Germline loops: CDR1 SGHRS, CDR2 YFSETQ. Trimming at V came to 0 bases and at J to 1 base, leaving 3 bases not matched to a gene. The CDR3 sequence is CASSLGTSGRQETQYF. The CDR3 nucleotides are TGCGCCAGCAGCTTGGGGACTAGCGGTCGCCAAGAGACCCAGTACTTC.